Shown below are 15 T cell receptor beta chains from a single sample sequenced in a study of blood T cell repertoires in COVID-19. Sequencing was performed with immunoSEQ multiplex PCR; in TCRdb, only in-frame clones are kept and a portion is missing. The data contain about 440,000 clones, about 90% of them seen just once; the ten biggest clones take up less than 0.75%. Material: PBMCs or T cells enriched from blood (not recorded which). These receptors were collected from a man between 18 and 29 years old who had recovered from COVID-19.

The V and J genes are TRBV29-1 and TRBJ2-7; D unclear. With 4 bases removed from V and 0 bases from J, the gap between germline ends came to 13 bases. Germline V lookup: CDR1 SQVTM, CDR2 ANQGSEA. This CDR3 has 14 residues. CDR3 in amino acids: CSVAKEYRSYEQYF. CDR3 bases: TGCAGCGTTGCTAAAGAGTACCGCTCCTACGAGCAGTACTTC.

The chain links TRBV9 to TRBJ2-5; TRBD2 matches 10 bases. The germline V gene has CDR1 SGDLS and CDR2 YYNGEE. After removal of 2 bases from V and 5 bases from J, the junction contained 15 bases not matched to a gene. CDR3 length equals 18 residues. The CDR3 DNA reads TGTGCCAGCAGCGTGGGGACCCGGGCTAGCGGGAGAAGTGAGACCCAGTACTTC. It is translated as CASSVGTRASGRSETQYF.

The chain couples TRBV29-1 to TRBJ2-3; TRBD2 matches 12 bases. The CDR3 extends over 15 amino acids. From germline, CDR1 is SQVTM and CDR2 ANQGSEA. Losses at the gene ends were 6 bases for V and 3 bases for J; bases not matched to a gene: 7. The CDR3 loop is CSVTPTSGGTDTQYF. The CDR3 bases are TGCAGCGTGACTCCGACTAGCGGGGGAACAGATACGCAGTATTTT.

The chain uses TRBV27 and TRBJ1-6; unclear D gene. Looked up from germline, CDR1 is MNHEY and CDR2 is SMNVEV (reference sequence). V was cut by 3 bases and J by 7 bases, with 7 bases left in between. The CDR3 has 13 amino acids. In DNA form, the CDR3 reads TGTGCCAGCAGTTTCAACGGGAATTCACCCCTCCACTTT. Its translation is CASSFNGNSPLHF.

The CDR3 coding sequence is TGTGCCAGTAGTATGGGCTCGACAGGGGGTGATGAAAAACTGTTTTTT. Protein product: CASSMGSTGGDEKLFF. This rearrangement joins TRBV19 to TRBJ1-4, with 9 nucleotides matching TRBD1. Germline V gene data show CDR1 as LNHDA and CDR2 as SQIVND (reference sequence). J was trimmed by 6 bases and V by 3 bases; bases with no gene match: 8. CDR3 size: 16 residues.

The chain links TRBV10-3 to TRBJ2-1; 15 bases are shared with TRBD2. CDR3 length: 19 amino acids. Germline CDR1 and CDR2: ENHRY and SYGVKD. Losses at the gene ends were 6 bases for V and 0 bases for J; bases not matched to a gene: 9. The CDR3 is CAISSPGTSGRLSYNEQFF. The DNA for the CDR3 is TGTGCCATCAGCTCCCCCGGGACTAGCGGGAGGCTCTCCTACAATGAGCAGTTCTTC.

The chain combines TRBV2 with TRBJ1-2; 7 bases fit TRBD1. The CDR3 is 13 residues long. CDR1 and CDR2 from the germline V gene are SNHLY and FYNNEI. Losses at the gene ends were 5 bases for V and 5 bases for J; bases not matched to a gene: 5. CDR3 sequence (DNA): TGTGCCAGCAGTCCAGACAGGGAATATGGCTACACCTTC. Translated, it gives CASSPDREYGYTF.

For the CDR3, the DNA is TGCGCCAGCAGCCCGGGGGGGGGCCTTCCCGGGTCTGAAGCTTTCTTT. Protein: CASSPGGGLPGSEAFF. The chain employs TRBV5-1 and TRBJ1-1, with D possibly TRBD1 on 6 matching bases. Germline values: CDR1 SGHRS, CDR2 YFSETQ. The CDR3 runs to 16 residues. Trimming left V 4 bases short and J 6 bases short, with 22 bases between. Based on the CDR3 plus reference TRBV5-1 and TRBJ1-1, the full variable domain is KAGVTQTPRYLIKTRGQQVTLSCSPISGHRSVSWYQQTPGQGLQFLFEYFSETQRNKGNFPGRFSGRQFSNSRSEMNVSTLELGDSALYLCASSPGGGLPGSEAFFGQGTRLTVV.

This clone came up once. V and J are TRBV6-5 and TRBJ2-7; 7 bases align to TRBD1. The CDR3 sequence is 12 residues long. V shed 6 bases and J 2 bases; nucleotides not matched to a gene: 1. Germline CDR1 reads MNHEY; CDR2 reads SVGAGI. CDR3 coding DNA: TGTGCCAGCAGGACAGGGACCTACGAGCAGTACTTC. As protein: CASRTGTYEQYF.

This chain uses TRBV7-9 with TRBJ2-7; the D gene is possibly TRBD1 (5 bases). The CDR3 is 12 residues long. Germline V lookup: CDR1 SEHNR, CDR2 FQNEAQ (reference sequence). Between the trimmed V and J ends, which lost 8 bases and 1 base, there was a span of 9 bases. CDR3 sequence (DNA): TGTGCCAGCCAGGGAAAGTCCTACGAGCAGTACTTC. Its translation is CASQGKSYEQYF.

The chain uses TRBV7-9 and TRBJ2-1; 7 bases fit TRBD2. Germline V CDR1 and CDR2: SEHNR, FQNEAQ (reference sequence). CDR3 length: 15 residues. V shed 4 bases and J 6 bases; nucleotides not matched to a gene: 9. This chain's CDR3 is CASSWGGSSLNEQFF. The CDR3 nucleotides are TGTGCCAGCAGCTGGGGCGGGAGCTCGCTCAATGAGCAGTTCTTC.

The CDR3 spells CASSLQSRMDSPLHF. The CDR3 bases are TGCGCCAGCAGCTTGCAATCCAGGATGGATTCACCCCTCCACTTT. The chain employs TRBV5-1 and TRBJ1-6; D is uncertain. Trimming shortened V by 1 base and J by 8 bases, and 13 bases separated the two germline ends. The CDR3 spans 15 residues. CDR1 and CDR2 from the germline V gene are SGHRS and YFSETQ.

The rearrangement uses TRBV28 and TRBJ2-5, with 9 bases lining up with TRBD1. CDR3 size: 18 residues. Losses at the gene ends were 6 bases for V and 4 bases for J; bases not matched to a gene: 18. CDR1 and CDR2 from the germline V gene are MDHEN and SYDVKM. DNA of the CDR3: TGTGCCAGCAGCCTCGCGGACAGGGGTTATGGTATTCGAGAGACCCAGTACTTC. As protein: CASSLADRGYGIRETQYF.

V and J are TRBV30 and TRBJ2-3, with TRBD2 matching over 10 bases. Germline-derived CDR1 and CDR2 are GTSNPN and SVGIG (reference sequence). Trimming at V came to 1 base and at J to 14 bases, leaving 3 bases not matched to a gene. The CDR3 totals 11 residues. In DNA form, the CDR3 reads TGTGCCTGGAGTGATAGCGGGAGGTCGTATTTT. The encoded protein is CAWSDSGRSYF. The variable domain in full, with the rest retrieved from reference TRBV30 and TRBJ2-3, is SQTIHQWPATLVQPVGSPLSLECTVEGTSNPNLYWYRQAAGRGLQLLFYSVGIGQISSEVPQNLSASRPQDRQFILSSKKLLLSDSGFYLCAWSDSGRSYFGPGTRLTVL.

This chain joins TRBV19 and TRBJ2-3; TRBD2 aligns across 10 bases. Germline V gene sequence: CDR1 LNHDA, CDR2 SQIVND (reference sequence). With 4 bases clipped from V and 6 bases from J, the junction kept 4 bases outside the gene matches. The CDR3 runs to 14 residues. This CDR3 reads CASSTSGGSDTQYF. The CDR3 DNA is TGTGCCAGTAGTACTAGCGGGGGAAGCGATACGCAGTATTTT.